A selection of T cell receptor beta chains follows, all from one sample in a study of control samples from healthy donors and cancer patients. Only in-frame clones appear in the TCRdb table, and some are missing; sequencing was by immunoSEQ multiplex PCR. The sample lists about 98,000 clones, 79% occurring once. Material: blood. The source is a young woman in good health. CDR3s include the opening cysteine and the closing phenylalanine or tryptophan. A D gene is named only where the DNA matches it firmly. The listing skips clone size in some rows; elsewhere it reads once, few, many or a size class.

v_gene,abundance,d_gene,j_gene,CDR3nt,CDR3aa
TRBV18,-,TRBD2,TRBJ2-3,TGTGCCAGCTCACCCCCGACTAGCGGGGGCAAAGGGACAGATACGCAGTATTTT,CASSPPTSGGKGTDTQYF
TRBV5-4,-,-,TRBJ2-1,TGTGCCAGCAGCTTGGGGGTACGCGAGCAGTTCTTC,CASSLGVREQFF
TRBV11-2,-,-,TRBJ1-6,TGTGCCAGCAGCTCATTGGGGGATTCACCCCTCCACTTT,CASSSLGDSPLHF
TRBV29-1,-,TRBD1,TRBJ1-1,TGCAGCGTCCGCCAGGGAACAGGGGTGAACACTGAAGCTTTCTTT,CSVRQGTGVNTEAFF
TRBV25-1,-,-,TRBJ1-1,TGTGCCAGCATTGGAGGGCGTTACATGAACACTGAAGCTTTCTTT,CASIGGRYMNTEAFF
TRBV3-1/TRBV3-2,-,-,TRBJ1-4,TGTGCCAGCAGCCCCGCGGCGGGTGCAACTAATGAAAAACTGTTTTTT,CASSPAAGATNEKLFF
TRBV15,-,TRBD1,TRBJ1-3,TGTGCCACCAGCCCCACCAGGACAGGGGGCAAGGCCTCTGGAAACACCATATATTTT,CATSPTRTGGKASGNTIYF
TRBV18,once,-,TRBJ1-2,TGTGCCAGCTCACCGAAGGAGGGAGGCTACACCTTC,CASSPKEGGYTF
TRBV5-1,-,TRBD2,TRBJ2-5,TGCGCCAGCAGCTGGGACCGTCTCCGGGGAGGGGAGACCCAGTACTTC,CASSWDRLRGGETQYF
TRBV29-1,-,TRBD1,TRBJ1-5,TGCAGCGTGGGGACAGGCCACTCGGATCAGCCCCAGCATTTT,CSVGTGHSDQPQHF
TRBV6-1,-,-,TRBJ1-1,TGTGCCAGCAGTGAAGCTTCGAACACTGAAGCTTTCTTT,CASSEASNTEAFF
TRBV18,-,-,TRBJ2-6,TGTGCCAGCTCACAGACAGGTCTTATTGGGGCCAACGTCCTGACTTTC,CASSQTGLIGANVLTF
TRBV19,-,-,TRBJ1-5,TGTGCCAGTAGTACGGTTGGAACCTTTAATCAGCCCCAGCATTTT,CASSTVGTFNQPQHF
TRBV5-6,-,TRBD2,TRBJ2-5,TGTGCCAGCAGGTCCTCGAGCGGGGGGCGCCAAGAGACCCAGTACTTC,CASRSSSGGRQETQYF
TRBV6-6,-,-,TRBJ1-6,TGTGCCAGCAGCCCCGCCCGACAGAATAATTCACCCCTCCACTTT,CASSPARQNNSPLHF
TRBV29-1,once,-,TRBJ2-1,TGCAGCGCAGGACGGGGGCGAACCAACAATGAGCAGTTCTTC,CSAGRGRTNNEQFF
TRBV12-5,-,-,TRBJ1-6,TGTGCTAGTGGACGTACAGGGAATTCACCCCTCCACTTT,CASGRTGNSPLHF
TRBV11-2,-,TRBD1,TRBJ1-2,TGTGCCAGCAGCTTAGCCGCCGGGACAGGGGGCTATGGCTACACCTTC,CASSLAAGTGGYGYTF
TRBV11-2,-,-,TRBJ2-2,TGTGCCAGCAGCTCCGGGACTCTGAACACCGGGGAGCTGTTTTTT,CASSSGTLNTGELFF
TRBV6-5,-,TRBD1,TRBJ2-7,TGTGCCAGCAGTCGGACAGGGGGAACCTACGAGCAGTACTTC,CASSRTGGTYEQYF
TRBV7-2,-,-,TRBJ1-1,TGTGCCAGCAGCTTAGCAGTGGTGAACACTGAAGCTTTCTTT,CASSLAVVNTEAFF
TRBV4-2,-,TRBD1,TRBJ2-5,TGTGCCAGCAGCCAATTAAACAGGGGCCAAGAGACCCAGTACTTC,CASSQLNRGQETQYF
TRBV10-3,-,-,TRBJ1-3,TGTGCCATGAGGGATGCCCACACCATATATTTT,CAMRDAHTIYF
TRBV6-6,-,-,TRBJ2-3,TGTGCCACCACTCGAGGGTCGGATACGCAGTATTTT,CATTRGSDTQYF
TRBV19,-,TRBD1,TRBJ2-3,TGTGCCAGTAGTACCCTCAGGGGGCTAAACACAGATACGCAGTATTTT,CASSTLRGLNTDTQYF